The 32 T cell receptor beta chains in this list originate from one sample, sequenced in a study of T-cell reconstitution after alpha-beta-depleted transplantation in children. Preparation of the TCRbeta library was carried out with unique molecular identifiers. TCRdb re-called the PCR reads with MiXCR, one entry per CDR3 protein. Of about 900,000 distinct CDR3 sequences listed, about 26% were seen once; the top ten hold over 25%. Sequencing was performed on PBMCs, mostly from graft donor cells, taken 360 days after TCRalphabeta/CD19-depleted stem cell transplant. These receptors were taken from a boy younger than two who had a stem cell transplant for SCID, so the T cells may come from the graft donor.

This clonotype was seen a handful of times. The J gene is TRBJ2-1, the V gene TRBV12-3 or TRBV12-4, with D tentatively TRBD2 (7 bases). The CDR3 is made up of 15 amino acids. The V gene lost 6 bases and the J gene lost 1 base, with 13 bases spanning the gap. The DNA of the CDR3 is TGTGCCAGCAGGGGGGGGGCGATTTCCTACAATGAGCAGTTCTTC. This sequence encodes CASRGGAISYNEQFF.

The chain employs TRBV11-2 and TRBJ2-7; the D call may be TRBD1 or TRBD2 (5 bases each). CDR1 is SGHAT, CDR2 FQNNGV, per germline. The CDR3 is 16 residues long. Deletions cut 7 bases from V and 1 base from J, with 20 bases between. Written as DNA, the CDR3 is TGTGCCAGCACCCTCCCCCGGGGCACCTTTTCCTACGAGCAGTACTTC. This translates into CASTLPRGTFSYEQYF.

The chain recombines TRBV29-1 with TRBJ2-2; D may be TRBD2 (6 bases). The CDR3 is 13 amino acids. The germline gives CDR1 SQVTM, CDR2 ANQGSEA. V lost 4 bases and J lost 3, with 9 bases in between. The CDR3, as DNA: TGCAGCGTTGGGGCGGGGTACACCGGGGAGCTGTTTTTT. Translating gives CSVGAGYTGELFF.

The V call is TRBV12-3 or TRBV12-4, the J call TRBJ2-1, with a tentative D call TRBD1 (5 bases). This CDR3 is 13 amino acids long. Trimming took 8 bases from V and 4 from J, leaving 12 bases between them. The CDR3 region has the DNA TGTGCCAGCGGGGCGACTTTGTACAATGAGCAGTTCTTC. It yields the protein CASGATLYNEQFF.

The chain joins TRBV12-3 or TRBV12-4 to TRBJ2-1, with D tentatively TRBD2 (6 bases). The CDR3 is 16 amino acids. V lost 7 bases and J lost 4, with 20 bases in between. CDR3 residues: CASTPRIGTAYNEQFF. The CDR3 DNA sequence: TGTGCCAGCACCCCGAGGATCGGGACTGCATACAATGAGCAGTTCTTC.

About this clonotype itself: At one of its ends the junction is not consistent with the germline gene, which may arise from a read error. The V gene is TRBV29-1, the J gene TRBJ2-7; the D call may be TRBD1 or TRBD2 (5 bases each). This CDR3 comprises 11 residues. From germline, CDR1 is SQVTM and CDR2 ANQGSEA. Here the CDR3 reads CSVEEGWEQYF. The CDR3 DNA reads as TGCAGCGTCGAAGAGGGGTGGGAGCAGTACTTC.

The chain recombines TRBV6-2 or TRBV6-3 with TRBJ2-6; D call uncertain. V lost 2 bases and J 0 bases, leaving 8 bases between the germline ends. Germline V CDR1 and CDR2: MNHEY, SVGEGT. The CDR3 has 16 amino acids. The CDR3 reads CASSYRLVSGANVLTF. The CDR3 DNA sequence: TGTGCCAGCAGTTACCGTCTCGTCTCTGGGGCCAACGTCCTGACTTTC.

Here the CDR3 reads CSARWRTVHYNEQFF. The CDR3 DNA reads as TGCAGTGCTAGATGGAGGACAGTACACTACAATGAGCAGTTCTTC. This chain connects TRBV20-1 to TRBJ2-1; D might be TRBD1 (6 bases). Trimming removed 2 bases at V and 3 bases at J, with 14 bases between. This CDR3 comprises 15 residues. CDR1 DFQATT and CDR2 SNEGSKA come from the germline V gene (reference sequence).

This clonotype occurred once. V is TRBV7-9 and J is TRBJ2-3, with a weak D call TRBD2 (5 bases). The CDR3 consists of 12 residues. Looked up from germline, CDR1 is SEHNR and CDR2 is FQNEAQ (reference sequence). V was clipped by 5 bases and J by 6 bases, with 9 bases between them. The CDR3, as DNA: TGTGCCAGCAGCCCGGACTTTGATACGCAGTATTTT. Residues: CASSPDFDTQYF.

The sample holds a few counts of this clonotype. The CDR3 reads CASSPNAGADTQYF. The CDR3 region has the DNA TGCGCCAGCAGCCCCAATGCGGGGGCAGATACGCAGTATTTT. V usage is TRBV5-1 and J usage is TRBJ2-3; 7 positions match TRBD2. The CDR3 spans 14 residues. J lost 4 bases, V lost 4 bases, and 6 bases had no gene match. In germline, CDR1 is SGHRS, CDR2 YFSETQ.

This clonotype was detected only once. The chain has TRBV6-2 or TRBV6-3 and TRBJ1-3, with 8 bases matching TRBD1. The trim removed 6 bases at V and 4 bases at J, leaving 5 bases unmatched. The CDR3 contains 14 residues. Germline CDR1 reads MNHEY; CDR2 reads SVGEGT. This CDR3 reads CASRRQGKGNTIYF. CDR3 DNA: TGTGCCAGCAGGAGACAGGGGAAAGGAAACACCATATATTTT.

The chain links TRBV20-1 to TRBJ1-1, with D uncertain. The CDR3 loop spans 12 amino acids. The germline V gene has CDR1 DFQATT and CDR2 SNEGSKA (reference sequence). V was shortened by 6 bases and J by 6 bases, with 14 bases between the two germline ends. The CDR3 DNA reads TGCAGTGCCCCGGTCTCCCAGGCTGAAGCTTTCTTT. Its protein product is CSAPVSQAEAFF.

This clonotype was seen a few times. This chain links TRBV6-1 with TRBJ2-4, with D possibly TRBD1 on 5 matching bases. Germline CDR1 MNHNS, CDR2 SASEGT. Trimming shortened V by 6 bases and J by 4 bases, and 13 bases separated the two germline ends. The CDR3 loop spans 14 amino acids. The CDR3 DNA reads as TGTGCCAGCAGGAGACTGACAGAAAAAAACATTCAGTACTTC. It encodes CASRRLTEKNIQYF.

The rearrangement uses TRBV24-1 and TRBJ2-5, with TRBD1 as a possible D gene (8 bases). V dropped 7 bases and J dropped 1 base, with 18 bases sitting between them. CDR3 length equals 16 residues. Germline lookup yields CDR1 KGHDR and CDR2 SFDVKD. CDR3 bases: TGTGCCACCAGCCAGGGGGGGACAGGCCTCCAAGAGACCCAGTACTTC. It is translated as CATSQGGTGLQETQYF.

This sequence joins TRBV20-1 and TRBJ2-7, with D unclear. The CDR3 sequence is 11 residues long. V lost 7 bases and J 3 bases, leaving 10 bases between the germline ends. Per germline, CDR1 DFQATT and CDR2 SNEGSKA (reference sequence). In DNA, the CDR3 is TGCAGTGTTCAACGAGACTACGAGCAGTACTTC. Amino acid sequence: CSVQRDYEQYF.

The chain links TRBV5-1 to TRBJ1-1; D may be TRBD1 (5 bases). Germline lookup yields CDR1 SGHRS and CDR2 YFSETQ. This CDR3 has 15 residues. V lost 3 bases to trimming and J lost 8 bases, with 20 bases between them. In DNA form, the CDR3 reads TGCGCCAGCAGCTCCACACTAGGGGTGGGAGGGGAAGCTTTCTTT. It encodes CASSSTLGVGGEAFF.

This clonotype is a singleton in its sample. The chain employs TRBV12-3 or TRBV12-4 and TRBJ1-2; D might be TRBD1 (5 bases). V lost 6 bases and J 3 bases, leaving 17 bases between the germline ends. The CDR3 runs 15 residues. The CDR3 region has the DNA TGTGCCAGCAGCCTTGGTACGACAGTAGACTATGGCTACACCTTC. Residues: CASSLGTTVDYGYTF.

The rearrangement uses TRBV7-7 and TRBJ1-1; D is unresolved. This CDR3 region has 14 residues. V lost 5 bases, J lost 2 bases, and 12 bases lay in between. Germline CDR1 reads SSHAT; CDR2 reads FNYEAQ (reference sequence). The chain's CDR3 is CASSPLPLNTEAFF. DNA for the CDR3: TGTGCCAGCAGCCCCTTACCATTAAACACTGAAGCTTTCTTT.

The chain recombines TRBV7-9 with TRBJ1-3; 9 bases are a match to TRBD1. Germline CDR1 is SEHNR and CDR2 is FQNEAQ (reference sequence). This CDR3 spans 14 amino acids. Germline trimming cut 6 bases from V and 3 bases from J; bases unmatched to any gene: 3. The chain's CDR3 is CASRLDRGGNTIYF. CDR3 nucleotides: TGTGCCAGCAGACTGGACAGGGGTGGAAACACCATATATTTT.

This chain uses TRBV7-9 with TRBJ2-5; 12 bases match TRBD2. J lost 2 bases, V lost 1 base, and 5 bases had no gene match. The CDR3 extends over 17 amino acids. The germline V gene encodes CDR1 SEHNR and CDR2 FQNEAQ (reference sequence). CDR3 sequence: CASSLGLTSGGQETQYF. Written as DNA, the CDR3 is TGTGCCAGCAGCTTAGGCCTGACTAGCGGGGGACAAGAGACCCAGTACTTC.

The gene calls are TRBV5-5 and TRBJ1-5; no clear D. Trimming took off 0 bases at V and 6 bases at J, with 13 bases between the two ends. Germline V gene data show CDR1 as SGHKS and CDR2 as YYEKEE (reference sequence). The CDR3 totals 15 residues. The CDR3 DNA follows: TGTGCCAGCAGCTTGGCCGGGAGTGTGGGTCAGCCCCAGCATTTT. Translated, it gives CASSLAGSVGQPQHF.

This chain links TRBV20-1 with TRBJ2-5; D is ambiguous. Germline V gene lookup returns CDR1 DFQATT and CDR2 SNEGSKA (reference sequence). This CDR3 has 17 residues. V was shortened by 0 bases and J by 7 bases, with 24 bases between the two germline ends. The CDR3 reads CSARELPYRTVVLTQYF. The CDR3 DNA reads TGCAGTGCTAGAGAACTGCCCTATCGGACGGTGGTTTTGACCCAGTACTTC.

The genes are TRBV11-1 and TRBJ1-1; D may be TRBD1 (6 bases). V was pared by 2 bases and J by 1 base, with 20 bases between. From germline, CDR1 is SGHAT and CDR2 FQDESV (reference sequence). The CDR3 has 18 residues. The CDR3 spells CASSLRVGGLPTNTEAFF. In DNA form, the CDR3 reads TGTGCCAGCAGCTTACGGGTCGGGGGCCTCCCGACGAACACTGAAGCTTTCTTT.

This clonotype occurred a few times. CDR3 in amino acids: CASSIGQEFYEKLFF. In DNA form, the CDR3 reads TGTGCCAGCAGCATCGGACAGGAGTTCTATGAAAAACTGTTTTTT. This chain connects TRBV7-9 to TRBJ1-4, with 7 bases fitting TRBD1. V lost 5 bases to trimming and J lost 6 bases; unmatched junction nucleotides: 9. The germline V gene encodes CDR1 SEHNR and CDR2 FQNEAQ (reference sequence). The CDR3 has 15 amino acids.

The J gene is TRBJ2-1, the V gene TRBV6-2 or TRBV6-3, with D perhaps assigned TRBD1 or TRBD2 (6 bases each). The CDR3 totals 18 residues. Trimming stripped 6 bases from V and 3 bases from J, with 24 bases between. Germline lookup yields CDR1 MNHEY and CDR2 SVGEGT. The CDR3 here is CASRPNYRGQEGYNEQFF. CDR3 sequence (DNA): TGTGCCAGCAGACCCAACTATCGGGGGCAGGAAGGCTACAATGAGCAGTTCTTC.

In this sample, this clonotype turned up a few times. The chain links TRBV9 to TRBJ2-1; 10 bases are a match to TRBD2. V dropped 0 bases and J dropped 7; count of bases not matched to a gene: 7. This CDR3 is 16 amino acids long. Germline assignment: CDR1 SGDLS and CDR2 YYNGEE. CDR3 sequence: CASSVDAVSGGNEQFF. CDR3 DNA: TGTGCCAGCAGCGTAGATGCGGTTAGCGGGGGGAATGAGCAGTTCTTC. The variable domain in full, completed from reference TRBV9 and TRBJ2-1, reads DSGVTQTPKHLITATGQRVTLRCSPRSGDLSVYWYQQSLDQGLQFLIQYYNGEERAKGNILERFSAQQFPDLHSELNLSSLELGDSALYFCASSVDAVSGGNEQFFGPGTRLTVL.

This chain connects TRBV20-1 to TRBJ2-5; possible D gene TRBD2, 5 bases. The CDR3 is made up of 11 amino acids. CDR1 is DFQATT, CDR2 SNEGSKA, per germline (reference sequence). The V gene lost 3 bases and the J gene lost 6 bases, with 8 bases spanning the gap. CDR3 region: CSARRAKTQYF. As DNA, the CDR3 is TGCAGTGCTAGGAGGGCCAAGACCCAGTACTTC.

This clonotype was seen a few times. The chain employs TRBV20-1 and TRBJ2-5; 8 bases match TRBD2. The CDR3 runs 13 residues. From germline, CDR1 is DFQATT and CDR2 SNEGSKA (reference sequence). After removal of 6 bases from V and 1 base from J, the junction contained 4 bases not matched to a gene. The CDR3 loop is CSAILAVQETQYF. The CDR3 DNA is TGCAGTGCCATACTAGCGGTCCAAGAGACCCAGTACTTC.

This clonotype occurred a few times. This chain uses TRBV20-1 with TRBJ2-7, with 10 bases fitting TRBD2. CDR1 DFQATT and CDR2 SNEGSKA come from the germline V gene (reference sequence). V gave up 3 bases and J gave up 5 bases; unmatched junction bases: 1. The CDR3 runs 12 residues. CDR3 in DNA: TGCAGTGCTAGGCTAGCGGGGGACGAGCAGTACTTC. Protein: CSARLAGDEQYF.

The rearrangement links TRBV7-9 to TRBJ2-3, with D perhaps matching TRBD2 (6 bases). This CDR3 has 15 residues. Trimming stripped 2 bases from V and 1 base from J, with 10 bases between. The germline gives CDR1 SEHNR, CDR2 FQNEAQ (reference sequence). CDR3 nucleotides: TGTGCCAGCAGCTTATCCGGGAGACGCACAGATACGCAGTATTTT. Protein sequence: CASSLSGRRTDTQYF.

This clonotype was counted only a few times. The chain has TRBV6-2 or TRBV6-3 and TRBJ2-7; 8 bases line up with TRBD2. With 11 bases clipped from V and 1 base from J, the junction kept 4 bases outside the gene matches. This CDR3 has 12 residues. Germline CDR1 MNHEY, CDR2 SVGEGT. The CDR3 reads CAAGGRSYEQYF. CDR3 DNA: TGTGCCGCGGGAGGCCGATCCTACGAGCAGTACTTC.

This chain joins TRBV20-1 and TRBJ2-3; no reliable D call. Germline lookup yields CDR1 DFQATT and CDR2 SNEGSKA (reference sequence). This CDR3 has 11 amino acids. Between the trimmed V and J ends, which lost 6 bases and 4 bases, there was a span of 8 bases. This chain's CDR3 is CSANQADTQYF. The CDR3 DNA is TGCAGTGCCAACCAGGCAGATACGCAGTATTTT.